These T cell receptor beta chains were read from a single sample in a study of blood T cell repertoires in COVID-19. The repertoire was sequenced with immunoSEQ multiplex PCR; TCRdb's copy has only in-frame clones and lacks some. The sample holds 200,000 to 250,000 clones; under 85% are singletons and the top ten take approximately 1.8%. The sample consisted of peripheral blood. The receptor source for this set is a man younger than 40 who had recovered from COVID-19. Each CDR3 is given with its conserved first and last residue. The D gene is left open where the match is weak. Clone size is given for some rows only: seen once, a few or many times, or a class if the clone is expanded.

TRBV10-2,NA,TRBJ1-1,14,NA,TGCGCCAGCAGTCCCCGGTTTCAGGGCACTGAAGCTTTCTTT,CASSPRFQGTEAFF
TRBV5-5,NA,TRBJ1-1,13,NA,TGTGCCAGCAGCTTAGCAGGAAACACTGAAGCTTTCTTT,CASSLAGNTEAFF
TRBV10-2,NA,TRBJ2-2,14,NA,TGCGCCAGCAGACGCGACACGAACACCGGGGAGCTGTTTTTT,CASRRDTNTGELFF
TRBV19,NA,TRBJ2-1,16,NA,TGTGCCAGTAAGATGATTAGGAGGAGCTCCTACAATGAGCAGTTCTTC,CASKMIRRSSYNEQFF
TRBV5-1,NA,TRBJ1-2,17,NA,TGCGCCAGCAGCTTGAATGGGGAGGACGGTTCGAACTATGGCTACACCTTC,CASSLNGEDGSNYGYTF
TRBV28,TRBD1,TRBJ2-1,15,NA,TGTGCCAGCACCCTGAGACAGGGGGAGGGCAATGAGCAGTTCTTC,CASTLRQGEGNEQFF
TRBV27,TRBD1,TRBJ1-6,16,NA,TGTGCCAGTAGGGGGGTACAGGGGGCGAAAAATTCACCCCTCCACTTT,CASRGVQGAKNSPLHF
TRBV28,TRBD2,TRBJ2-3,15,NA,TGTGCCGGTAATAGCGGGGGGGCCGAAGCAGATACGCAGTATTTT,CAGNSGGAEADTQYF
TRBV5-6,TRBD2,TRBJ2-1,16,NA,TGTGCCAGCAGCTTGGTTGGACTAGCGGGGGGGCCTGAGCAGTTCTTC,CASSLVGLAGGPEQFF
TRBV5-6,NA,TRBJ1-1,15,NA,TGTGCCAGCAGCTTGGGGAGGGCATTGGACACTGAAGCTTTCTTT,CASSLGRALDTEAFF
TRBV6-6,NA,TRBJ1-1,15,NA,TGTGCCAGCAGTTGGCCCGAAGGGGGGAACACTGAAGCTTTCTTT,CASSWPEGGNTEAFF
TRBV2,TRBD1,TRBJ1-5,15,NA,TGTGCCAGCAGGAGGACAGGGCTCTCCGATCAGCCCCAGCATTTT,CASRRTGLSDQPQHF
TRBV7-3,NA,TRBJ1-2,14,NA,TGTGCCAGCAGCTTAATTCCAGGGAACTATGGCTACACCTTC,CASSLIPGNYGYTF
TRBV18,TRBD1,TRBJ2-1,15,NA,TGTGCCAGCTCACCACCGGGACAGGAGTACAATGAGCAGTTCTTC,CASSPPGQEYNEQFF
TRBV2,TRBD1,TRBJ1-6,14,NA,TGTGCCAGCAGAGAGGGGGCGGGAAATTCACCCCTCCACTTT,CASREGAGNSPLHF
TRBV7-2,TRBD2,TRBJ2-7,15,NA,TGTGCCAGCAGCTTAGTGGTGACTAGCAGGTTCGAGCAGTACTTC,CASSLVVTSRFEQYF
TRBV28,NA,TRBJ1-5,14,NA,TGTGCCAGCAGTTTAGCAGGAAGCAATCAGCCCCAGCATTTT,CASSLAGSNQPQHF
TRBV10-3,TRBD1,TRBJ1-6,14,NA,TGTGCCACGCGACCCGACAGGGGAGGCTCACCCCTCCACTTT,CATRPDRGGSPLHF
TRBV5-1,TRBD2,TRBJ2-5,16,NA,TGCGCCAGCAGCTCAGATCTAGCGGGGGGACGGGAGACCCAGTACTTC,CASSSDLAGGRETQYF
TRBV2,TRBD2,TRBJ2-4,19,NA,TGTGCCAGCAGTGAAGGGACTAGCGGGGGCCTCATAGCCAAAAACATTCAGTACTTC,CASSEGTSGGLIAKNIQYF
TRBV3-1/TRBV3-2,NA,TRBJ1-2,13,NA,TGTGCCAGCAGCCAGGGCCGCCCCTATGGCTACACCTTC,CASSQGRPYGYTF
TRBV4-1,NA,TRBJ1-6,16,once,TGCGCCAGCAGCCTCGATTCCAGGGGCTATAATTCACCCCTCCACTTT,CASSLDSRGYNSPLHF
TRBV5-5,TRBD2,TRBJ2-3,14,NA,TGTGCCAGCAGCTTGTCGGGGGGGACAGATACGCAGTATTTT,CASSLSGGTDTQYF
TRBV2,NA,TRBJ2-1,12,NA,TGTGCCAGCAGTGACGGAGGGGTTGAGCAGTTCTTC,CASSDGGVEQFF
TRBV13,TRBD1,TRBJ1-2,16,NA,TGTGCCAGCAGCCAAAACCCCGGGACAGGGGGCTATGGCTACACCTTC,CASSQNPGTGGYGYTF
TRBV3-1/TRBV3-2,NA,TRBJ2-1,14,NA,TGTGCCAGCAGCCAAGAGGCACCATACAATGAGCAGTTCTTC,CASSQEAPYNEQFF
TRBV7-3,TRBD1,TRBJ2-1,15,NA,TGTGCCAGCAGCTACGCCGGGACAGGGACAAATGAGCAGTTCTTC,CASSYAGTGTNEQFF
TRBV6-1,NA,TRBJ2-7,13,few,TGTGCCAGCAGTGAATCCCTAGAATCAGGGGAGTACTTC,CASSESLESGEYF
TRBV29-1,TRBD1,TRBJ2-3,14,NA,TGCAGCGTTCACAGGGGGGCTATCACAGATACGCAGTATTTT,CSVHRGAITDTQYF
TRBV18,NA,TRBJ1-6,14,NA,TGTGCCAGCTCACCAGACCGGGACATTTCACCCCTCCACTTT,CASSPDRDISPLHF
TRBV5-1,NA,TRBJ2-5,13,NA,TGCGCCAGCAGCTTGGGTCAAGCGGAGACCCAGTACTTC,CASSLGQAETQYF
TRBV2,TRBD2,TRBJ2-1,13,NA,TGTGCCAGCAGTGGGACTAGCGGTAATGAGCAGTTCTTC,CASSGTSGNEQFF
TRBV7-6,TRBD1,TRBJ2-1,15,NA,TGTGCCAGCAGCCAGACAGGGACGTTGGACAATGAGCAGTTCTTC,CASSQTGTLDNEQFF
TRBV12-3/TRBV12-4,NA,TRBJ1-1,13,NA,TGTGCCAGCAGCCCGGACTCGAACACTGAAGCTTTCTTT,CASSPDSNTEAFF
TRBV19,TRBD2,TRBJ2-5,16,few,TGTGCCAGTAGTAAGGGAGCCGCGGGGGGACAAGGGACCCAGTACTTC,CASSKGAAGGQGTQYF
TRBV9,NA,TRBJ2-1,13,NA,TGTGCCAGCAGCGCAGGAACCTACAATGAGCAGTTCTTC,CASSAGTYNEQFF
TRBV18,TRBD1,TRBJ2-3,13,NA,TGTGCCAGCTCAACCGGGACAGCAGATACGCAGTATTTT,CASSTGTADTQYF
TRBV29-1,NA,TRBJ2-2,15,NA,TGCAGCGTTGACGGGGGTGTCAGCAACACCGGGGAGCTGTTTTTT,CSVDGGVSNTGELFF
TRBV2,NA,TRBJ2-1,16,NA,TGTGCCAGCAGTCCCAGATCCCTCGCCCTCTACAATGAGCAGTTCTTC,CASSPRSLALYNEQFF
TRBV19,TRBD2,TRBJ2-6,17,NA,TGTGCCAGTAGTATCCCGCGGGGGGCATCTGGGGCCAACGTCCTGACTTTC,CASSIPRGASGANVLTF
TRBV10-3,NA,TRBJ2-1,14,NA,TGTGCCATCAGTGCAGGGGCCGATTACAGTGAGCAGTTCTTC,CAISAGADYSEQFF
TRBV11-2,TRBD1,TRBJ2-7,17,NA,TGTGCCAGCAGCTTCCACGCAGGGGGCAGGGCTCTCGACGAGCAGTACTTC,CASSFHAGGRALDEQYF
TRBV3-1/TRBV3-2,NA,TRBJ1-2,14,NA,TGTGCCAGCAGCCAAGATGGGGAGTTCTATGGCTACACCTTC,CASSQDGEFYGYTF
TRBV5-5,NA,TRBJ2-7,15,NA,TGTGCCAGCAGGCTAAACCCCCAACGCGGAGACGAGCAGTACTTC,CASRLNPQRGDEQYF
TRBV7-3,NA,TRBJ1-1,13,NA,TGTGCCAGCAGCCCTCGGGGGAACACTGAAGCTTTCTTT,CASSPRGNTEAFF
TRBV3-1/TRBV3-2,NA,TRBJ1-1,12,once,TGTGCCAGCAGCCAAATGGGGAGGGGAGCTTTCTTT,CASSQMGRGAFF
TRBV2,TRBD1,TRBJ2-5,15,once,TGTGCCAGCAGGGCTAGGACAGGGGGCAAAGAGACCCAGTACTTC,CASRARTGGKETQYF
TRBV5-1,NA,TRBJ2-2,16,once,TGCGCCAGCAGCTCAGGGGGGACTAGTTTTACCGGGGAGCTGTTTTTT,CASSSGGTSFTGELFF
TRBV14,TRBD1,TRBJ1-6,16,NA,TGTGCCAGCAGCCAATTGACAGGGGGCGTTCGATCACCCCTCCACTTT,CASSQLTGGVRSPLHF
TRBV2,NA,TRBJ1-1,14,NA,TGTGCCAGCAACACCGGGACTCCGAACACTGAAGCTTTCTTT,CASNTGTPNTEAFF
TRBV18,NA,TRBJ2-2,11,NA,TGTGCCAGCTCATCAGGCGGGGAGCTGTTTTTT,CASSSGGELFF
TRBV19,TRBD1,TRBJ1-1,14,NA,TGTGCCAGTAGTCCGGGACAGGGGATCACTGAAGCTTTCTTT,CASSPGQGITEAFF
TRBV10-3,NA,TRBJ1-5,12,few,TGTGCCATCAGGGGCAACAATCAGCCCCAGCATTTT,CAIRGNNQPQHF
TRBV6-1,NA,TRBJ1-2,15,NA,TGTGCCAGCAGTGAAACTACAGGGATTGGCTATGGCTACACCTTC,CASSETTGIGYGYTF
TRBV5-1,TRBD2,TRBJ2-7,15,NA,TGCGCCAGCAGCCCTGGACTAGCGATCCCCTACGAGCAGTACTTC,CASSPGLAIPYEQYF